The clone carrying this T cell receptor beta chain has just a few counts. Its cognate antigen is unknown. This sample is drawn from a study of identical twins. Overall study results and limits: Beta clonotypes that were abundant in cord blood contained fewer insertions, a pattern absent from memory repertoires. There was more out-of-frame TCR alpha sharing in monozygotic twins than models estimated.

There are 17 residues in the CDR3. Germline values: CDR1 SGHTA, CDR2 FQGNSA. V was clipped by 1 base and J by 1 base, with 16 bases between them. TCRdb re-called the 5' RACE reads with MiXCR, one entry per CDR3 protein. The table includes about 210,000 distinct CDR3 sequences, roughly a tenth detected once. The chain links TRBV7-2 to TRBJ1-2; tentative D call: TRBD1 (6 bases). The sequence came from a woman aged 18-35 years in good health. Material: memory (CD45RO+) T cells sorted from blood. The CDR3 DNA follows: TGTGCCAGCAGCTTAGGGTCCAGGGGTCAGGGTAACTATGGCTACACCTTC. Protein sequence: CASSLGSRGQGNYGYTF.